The clone carrying this T cell receptor beta chain was counted a few times. Its target is not known. From the second PCR step, alpha and beta chains were amplified apart. The sample originates from a study of naive and memory T cell subsets. V lost 4 bases, J lost 3 bases, and 13 bases stayed unmatched. The germline gives CDR1 SGHNT, CDR2 YYREEE (reference sequence). The CDR3 is made up of 18 amino acids. Two oligonucleotides, mixed equimolar, formed the beta constant-region primer covering TRBC1 and TRBC2. Each CDR3 protein gets one entry after TCRdb re-called the UMI-ligation and nested PCR reads with MiXCR. The sample comprises 140,000 to 150,000 distinct CDR3 sequences, about 15% of which are singletons, and 0.14% to 0.15% rests with the top ten. Regarding the study as a whole: A few larger clonotypes appeared in naive repertoires, especially CD8, possibly memory cells re-expressing CD45RA.

This TCR came from a human donor in good health. The V and J genes are TRBV5-4 and TRBJ2-7, with 13 bases aligning to TRBD2. Material for sequencing was naive CD4+ T cells from blood. In DNA, the CDR3 is TGTGCCAGCAGCCCTGGACTAGCGGGAGACGGTGGGGGCTACGAGCAGTACTTC. Its translation is CASSPGLAGDGGGYEQYF.